The present T cell receptor beta chain was sequenced within a study of cytomegalovirus exposure and HLA in healthy donors. The germline CDR1 and CDR2 sequences are MDHEN and SYDVKM. Trimming took 3 bases from V and 9 from J; bases not matched to a gene: 4. There are 14 residues in the CDR3. Primers included in the PCR were 60 Vbeta and 13 Jbeta primers. Only in-frame clones appear in the TCRdb table, and some are missing; sequencing was by immunoSEQ multiplex PCR. This listing includes about 140,000 clones. About this clone itself: The antigen remains undetermined.

General observations from the study: Analyzed later, association rates of TCRs varied across HLA loci, with DRB1 most and HLA-C fewest.

The chain uses TRBV28 and TRBJ1-6; 8 nucleotides align to TRBD1. This receptor was taken from a woman aged 18-29 years in good health and CMV-seronegative. Material for sequencing was PBMCs. The CDR3 is CASSFRQGSSPLHF. CDR3 coding DNA: TGTGCCAGCAGTTTTCGACAGGGGTCTTCACCCCTCCACTTT.